This T cell receptor beta chain was retrieved from a study of cytomegalovirus exposure and HLA in healthy donors. Study results and caveats: A later analysis found most CMV-associated TCR beta chains apparently HLA-restricted. Reportedly, cytomegalovirus status was diagnosed with high sensitivity and specificity. Per a prior analysis, the majority of TCR beta V segments were productive roughly 90% or roughly 30% of the time.

Regarding this clone: The target antigen is unknown.

Primers included in the PCR were 60 Vbeta and 13 Jbeta primers. Clones were read by immunoSEQ multiplex PCR, and TCRdb kept only the in-frame ones, dropping some. The sample includes 77,000 or so clones, 84% of them seen just once. The CDR3 spans 13 residues. The V gene's germline CDR1 is SQVTM and CDR2 ANQGSEA. V lost 7 bases and J lost 6; bases outside the gene matches: 7. This receptor was taken from a man between 70 and 80 years old in good health and CMV-seropositive. The chain has TRBV29-1 and TRBJ2-3; 10 bases are a match to TRBD1. Sequencing input: PBMCs. The CDR3 DNA reads as TGCAGCGCCGGGACAGGGGCGAGGGATACGCAGTATTTT. Translation: CSAGTGARDTQYF.